This TCR beta chain was captured in a study of CD8+CD57+ T cells in acquired aplastic anemia. Patients chosen for sequencing had shown CD8+CD57+ cell expansion by flow cytometry. The use of genomic DNA as template underpinned the TCR beta VDJ and CDR3 profiling. TCRdb passed the reads through MiXCR, listing each CDR3 protein once. The sample yields about 190,000 distinct CDR3 sequences, under 55% seen once. The CDR3 is made up of 13 amino acids. Germline assignment: CDR1 MNHNS and CDR2 SASEGT. Trimming removed 8 bases at V and 0 bases at J, with 8 bases between. This clonotype was seen many times. The chain couples TRBV6-1 to TRBJ1-5; D is undetermined. The receptor's source is a human donor with aplastic anemia. The sequenced material came from sorted CD4+, CD8+, or CD8+CD57+ T cells (not recorded which) from PBMCs. The DNA of the CDR3 is TGTGCCAGCGTAGAATCTAGCAATCAGCCCCAGCATTTT. This codes for CASVESSNQPQHF.